The rows below give T cell receptor beta chains drawn from one sample of a study of neurological immune-mediated disorders. TCRdb called the 5' RACE reads again in MiXCR, with one record for every CDR3 protein. This sample carries about 80,000 distinct CDR3 sequences, around 9.9% of them seen once, and the ten largest clones take 1.5% to 2%. The specimen sequenced was PBMCs. These receptors were collected from a man aged 45-65 years in good health. CDR3s include the opening cysteine and the closing phenylalanine or tryptophan. D genes are given only for firm matches. Where a row states a size, it is once, few, many or the class of an expanded clone; other rows omit it.

d_call,clone_size,v_call,j_call,cdr3_aa,cdr3_nt
TRBD2,many,TRBV7-8,TRBJ2-5,CASSKLAGAYQETQYF,TGTGCCAGCAGCAAACTAGCGGGGGCGTACCAAGAGACCCAGTACTTC
TRBD2,NA,TRBV7-3,TRBJ2-1,CASSSGLAVDEQFF,TGTGCCAGCAGCTCGGGACTAGCGGTGGATGAGCAGTTCTTC
NA,many,TRBV20-1,TRBJ2-5,CSASLDYPQETQYF,TGCAGTGCTAGTCTTGACTATCCACAAGAGACCCAGTACTTC
NA,many,TRBV28,TRBJ1-2,CASTGLGQIYGYTF,TGTGCCAGCACCGGTCTCGGACAGATTTATGGCTACACCTTC
TRBD2,many,TRBV3-1,TRBJ2-1,CASSPPGLALREQFF,TGTGCCAGCAGCCCTCCGGGACTAGCCCTACGGGAGCAGTTCTTC
NA,many,TRBV5-1,TRBJ2-1,CASTIGPNEQFF,TGCGCCAGCACCATTGGGCCCAATGAGCAGTTCTTC
NA,many,TRBV29-1,TRBJ2-7,CSVESWGGGGEQYF,TGCAGCGTTGAGTCCTGGGGGGGGGGCGGCGAGCAGTACTTC
NA,many,TRBV12-3/TRBV12-4,TRBJ2-2,CASSFPVGELFF,TGTGCCAGCAGTTTTCCGGTTGGGGAGCTGTTTTTT
NA,NA,TRBV7-2,TRBJ2-7,CASSLRRYEQYF,TGTGCCAGCAGCTTAAGGAGGTACGAGCAGTACTTC
TRBD2,few,TRBV27,TRBJ2-3,CASSSPILAGVTDTQYF,TGTGCCAGCAGTTCCCCCATACTAGCGGGAGTCACAGATACGCAGTATTTT
NA,many,TRBV5-1,TRBJ1-6,CASSLGMLGNSPLHF,TGCGCCAGCAGCTTGGGGATGTTGGGGAATTCACCCCTCCACTTT
NA,many,TRBV5-1,TRBJ2-6,CASSLGAVISGANVLTF,TGCGCCAGCAGCTTGGGTGCAGTTATCTCTGGGGCCAACGTCCTGACTTTC